The entry below describes one T cell receptor (beta chain). V was clipped by 4 bases and J by 13 bases, with 12 bases between them. Germline values: CDR1 SGHRS, CDR2 YFSETQ. This CDR3 is built from 12 residues. The assay was immunoSEQ multiplex PCR, and TCRdb's table has in-frame clones only and misses some. This sample has tens of thousands of clones; 91% occur once, and the top ten carry under 0.45%. The data were taken from a study of technical replicates of blood from four donors. The material sequenced was T cells isolated from PBMCs. The clonotype was recovered from a human donor in good health. Some clones in this sample may be carry-over from other donors' samples. The V call is TRBV5-1, the J call TRBJ1-6, with a tentative D call TRBD1 (6 bases). This CDR3 is CASSAGQSPLHF. Written as DNA, the CDR3 is TGCGCCAGCAGCGCTGGACAGTCGCCCCTCCACTTT.